This T cell receptor beta chain was recovered during a study of vaccination and CD4 T cells after COVID-19. The overall study: Each individual in the study obtained two doses of BNT162b2 or mRNA-1273 vaccine. Median time from second vaccine dose to sampling was roughly 76 days (14 to 241). The authors exposed cells to overlapping spike peptides derived from SARS-CoV-2, HCoV-NL63, HCoV-OC43 and HCoV-229E. Findings of the study overall: Going from about 20 to 38, median SARS-CoV-2-reactive clonotypes did not rise significantly.

Trimming took 1 base from V and 3 from J; bases not matched to a gene: 12. Germline loops: CDR1 SGHTA, CDR2 FQGNSA. The CDR3 loop spans 20 amino acids. Note on this clonotype: The antigen remains unidentified.

The treatment here: roughly ten-day PBMC culture with coronavirus spike peptide pools or control peptides (ViraFEST assay). Cultured CD4+ T-cell DNA underwent Oncomine TCR Beta short-read sequencing. One entry per CDR3 protein results from TCRdb running MiXCR on the PCR reads. The table records roughly 8,400 distinct CDR3 sequences, around 70% of them present only once. The sequencing input was CD4+ T cells from blood, cultured in vitro. The sequence was obtained from a human donor who had recovered from COVID-19. V and J are TRBV7-2 and TRBJ2-2, with 12 nucleotides matching TRBD2. CDR3 nucleotide sequence: TGTGCCAGCAGCTTAGTACTAGCCCTAGCGGGGGGGCCTCACACCGGGGAGCTGTTTTTT. Its protein product is CASSLVLALAGGPHTGELFF.